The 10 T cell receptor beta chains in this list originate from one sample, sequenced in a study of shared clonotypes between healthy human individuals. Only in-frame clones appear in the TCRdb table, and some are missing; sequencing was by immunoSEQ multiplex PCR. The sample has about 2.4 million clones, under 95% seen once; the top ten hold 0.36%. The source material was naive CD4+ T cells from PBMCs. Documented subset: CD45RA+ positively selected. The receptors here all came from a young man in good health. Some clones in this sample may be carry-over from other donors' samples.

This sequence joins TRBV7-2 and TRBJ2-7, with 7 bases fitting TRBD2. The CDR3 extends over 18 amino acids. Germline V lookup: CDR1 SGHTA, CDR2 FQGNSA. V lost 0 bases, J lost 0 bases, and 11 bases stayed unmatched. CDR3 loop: CASSLAPWAGALSYEQYF. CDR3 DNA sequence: TGTGCCAGCAGCTTAGCCCCCTGGGCGGGAGCCCTCTCCTACGAGCAGTACTTC.

CDR3 sequence reads: CATRKSGQGWEKLFF. The CDR3 nucleotides read TGTGCCACCCGAAAATCGGGACAGGGGTGGGAAAAACTGTTTTTT. The genes are TRBV19 and TRBJ1-4; 10 bases align to TRBD1. CDR3 length: 15 amino acids. The V gene end was trimmed by 10 bases and the J gene end by 8 bases; junction bases not matched to a gene: 13. Germline CDR1 is LNHDA and CDR2 is SQIVND (reference sequence).

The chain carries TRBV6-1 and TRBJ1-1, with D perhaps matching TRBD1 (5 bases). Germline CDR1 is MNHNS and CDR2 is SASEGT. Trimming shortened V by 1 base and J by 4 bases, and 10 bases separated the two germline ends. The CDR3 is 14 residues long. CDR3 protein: CASSEVRGITEAFF. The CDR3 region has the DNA TGTGCCAGCAGTGAAGTTCGGGGGATCACTGAAGCTTTCTTT.

Written as DNA, the CDR3 is TGCGCCAGCGCCAGGTTGAACACCGGGGAGCTGTTTTTT. This translates into CASARLNTGELFF. The V gene is TRBV5-1, the J gene TRBJ2-2; D unresolved. With 7 bases removed from V and 1 base from J, the gap between germline ends came to 8 bases. Germline CDR1 reads SGHRS; CDR2 reads YFSETQ. The CDR3 contains 13 residues.

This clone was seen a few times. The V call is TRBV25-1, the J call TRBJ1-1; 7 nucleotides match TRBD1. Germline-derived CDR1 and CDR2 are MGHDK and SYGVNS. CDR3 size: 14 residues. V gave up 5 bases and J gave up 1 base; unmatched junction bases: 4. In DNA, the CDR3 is TGTGCCAGCAGTAGCCGGGACAGGAACACTGAAGCTTTCTTT. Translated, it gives CASSSRDRNTEAFF.

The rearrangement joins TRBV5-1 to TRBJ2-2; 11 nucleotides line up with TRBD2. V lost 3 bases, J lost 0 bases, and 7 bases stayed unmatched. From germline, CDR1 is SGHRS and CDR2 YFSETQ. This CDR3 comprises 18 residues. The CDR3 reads CASSSGTSGFANTGELFF. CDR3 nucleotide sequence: TGCGCCAGCAGCTCCGGGACTAGCGGATTCGCGAACACCGGGGAGCTGTTTTTT. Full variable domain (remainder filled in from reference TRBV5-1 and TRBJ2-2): KAGVTQTPRYLIKTRGQQVTLSCSPISGHRSVSWYQQTPGQGLQFLFEYFSETQRNKGNFPGRFSGRQFSNSRSEMNVSTLELGDSALYLCASSSGTSGFANTGELFFGEGSRLTVL.

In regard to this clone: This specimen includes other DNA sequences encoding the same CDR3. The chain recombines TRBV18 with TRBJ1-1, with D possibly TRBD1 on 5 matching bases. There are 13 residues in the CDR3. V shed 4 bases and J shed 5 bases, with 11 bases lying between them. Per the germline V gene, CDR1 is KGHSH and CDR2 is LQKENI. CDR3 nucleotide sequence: TGTGCCAGCTCACAGGGAGGGGAAACTGAAGCTTTCTTT. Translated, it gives CASSQGGETEAFF.

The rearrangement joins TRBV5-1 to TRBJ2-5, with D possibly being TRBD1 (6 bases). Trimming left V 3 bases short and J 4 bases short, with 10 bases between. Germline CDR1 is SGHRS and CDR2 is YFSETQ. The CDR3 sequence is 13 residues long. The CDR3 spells CASSSGVAETQYF. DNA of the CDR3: TGCGCCAGCAGCTCAGGGGTGGCAGAGACCCAGTACTTC.

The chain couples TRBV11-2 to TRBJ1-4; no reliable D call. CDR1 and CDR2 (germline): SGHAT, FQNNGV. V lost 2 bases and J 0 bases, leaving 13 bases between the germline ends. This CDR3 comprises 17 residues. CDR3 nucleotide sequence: TGTGCCAGCAGCTTACTGGGCAGCCTAGCAACTAATGAAAAACTGTTTTTT. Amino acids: CASSLLGSLATNEKLFF.

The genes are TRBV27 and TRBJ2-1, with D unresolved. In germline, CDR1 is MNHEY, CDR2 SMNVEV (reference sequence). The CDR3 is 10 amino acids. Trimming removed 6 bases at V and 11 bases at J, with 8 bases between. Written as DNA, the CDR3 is TGTGCCAGCAGCAACGGTAAGCAGTTCTTC. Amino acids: CASSNGKQFF.